This T cell receptor (beta chain) is drawn from a study of vaccination effects on CD4 cells after COVID-19. A word on this clone: Its matching antigen is unknown.

The repertoire was sequenced with immunoSEQ multiplex PCR; TCRdb's copy has only in-frame clones and lacks some. The table has more than 12,000 clones, approximately 70% seen once; the top ten hold 23%. ViraFEST expansion of antigen-specific CD4+ T cells with viral peptide pools preceded sequencing. Culturing for ten to eleven days preceded CD4+ T cell isolation. Two doses of BNT162b2 or mRNA-1273 vaccine were administered to participants. Testing of the vaccine recipients showed negative nucleocapsid antibodies and no prior SARS-CoV-2 infection. PBMC cultures contained approximately 1.8 million cells per well, around 9.7 IU/ml IL-2 and roughly 9.4 ug/ml peptides. Cultures had half their medium replaced with IL-2 medium on days 3 and 7. CDR1 and CDR2 (germline): SNHLY, FYNNEI. J lost 5 bases, V lost 6 bases, and 6 bases had no gene match. CDR3 length: 13 residues.

The V call is TRBV2, the J call TRBJ1-2, with 7 positions matching TRBD1. Sequences were derived from CD4+ T cells from PBMCs cultured with HCoV-NL63 spike peptides, sampled after COVID-19 vaccination. The sequence was obtained from a human donor who received a COVID-19 vaccine. DNA for the CDR3: TGTGCCAGCAGAGCCACAGGGGCTTATGGCTACACCTTC. Its protein is CASRATGAYGYTF.